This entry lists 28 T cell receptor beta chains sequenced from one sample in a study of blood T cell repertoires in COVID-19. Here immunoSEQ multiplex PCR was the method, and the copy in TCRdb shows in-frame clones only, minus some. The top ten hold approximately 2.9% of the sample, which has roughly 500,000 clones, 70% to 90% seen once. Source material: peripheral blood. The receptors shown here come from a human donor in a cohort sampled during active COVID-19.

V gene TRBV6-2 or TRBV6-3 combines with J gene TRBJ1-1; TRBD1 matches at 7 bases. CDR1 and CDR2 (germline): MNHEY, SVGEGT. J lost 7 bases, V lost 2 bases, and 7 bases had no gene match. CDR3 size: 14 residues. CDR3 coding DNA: TGTGCCAGCAGTTACCAGGCAGGGGGTTTTGAAGCTTTCTTT. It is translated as CASSYQAGGFEAFF.

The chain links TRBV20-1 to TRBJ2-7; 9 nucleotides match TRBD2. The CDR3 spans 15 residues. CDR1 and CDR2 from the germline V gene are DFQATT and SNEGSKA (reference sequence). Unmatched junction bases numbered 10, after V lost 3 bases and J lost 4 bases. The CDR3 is CSASFVAGVSYEQYF. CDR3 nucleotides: TGCAGTGCTAGTTTTGTAGCGGGAGTCTCGTACGAGCAGTACTTC.

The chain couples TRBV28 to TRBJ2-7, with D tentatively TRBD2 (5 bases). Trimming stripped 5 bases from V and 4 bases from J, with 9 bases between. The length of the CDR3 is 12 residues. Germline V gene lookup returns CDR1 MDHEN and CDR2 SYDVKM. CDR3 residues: CASSRTVYEQYF. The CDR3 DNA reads TGTGCCAGCAGTAGGACTGTTTACGAGCAGTACTTC.

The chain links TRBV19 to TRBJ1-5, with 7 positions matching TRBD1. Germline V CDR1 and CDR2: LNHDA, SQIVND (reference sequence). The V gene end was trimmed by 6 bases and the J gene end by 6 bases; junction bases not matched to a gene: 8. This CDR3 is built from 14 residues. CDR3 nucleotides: TGTGCCAGTAGCCTCGACAGGGAAAGTCAGCCCCAGCATTTT. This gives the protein CASSLDRESQPQHF. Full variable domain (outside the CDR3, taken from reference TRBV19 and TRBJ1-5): DGGITQSPKYLFRKEGQNVTLSCEQNLNHDAMYWYRQDPGQGLRLIYYSQIVNDFQKGDIAEGYSVSREKKESFPLTVTSAQKNPTAFYLCASSLDRESQPQHFGDGTRLSIL.

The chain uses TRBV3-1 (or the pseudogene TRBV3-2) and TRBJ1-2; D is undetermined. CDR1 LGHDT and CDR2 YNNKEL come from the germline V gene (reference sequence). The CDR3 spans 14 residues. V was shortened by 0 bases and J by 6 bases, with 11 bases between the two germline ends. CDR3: CASSQDDLRHGYTF. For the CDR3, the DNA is TGTGCCAGCAGCCAAGATGATCTGAGGCATGGCTACACCTTC.

Here the CDR3 DNA reads TGTGCCAGGCTTGGGCGGGGAGGACGGTGGAGCAATCAGCCCCAGCATTTT. Its translation: CARLGRGGRWSNQPQHF. The chain carries TRBV28 and TRBJ1-5; D is undetermined. The CDR3 is 17 amino acids. V lost 9 bases to trimming and J lost 1 base, with 22 bases between them. Germline lookup yields CDR1 MDHEN and CDR2 SYDVKM.

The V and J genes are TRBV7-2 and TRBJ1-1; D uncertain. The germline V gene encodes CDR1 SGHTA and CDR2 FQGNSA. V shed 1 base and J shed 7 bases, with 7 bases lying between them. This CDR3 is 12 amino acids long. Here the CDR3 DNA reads TGTGCCAGCAGCTTAGTATTACTTGAAGCTTTCTTT. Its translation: CASSLVLLEAFF.

CDR3 in DNA: TGCAGCGCAATGACAGGGACCATGAACACTGAAGCTTTCTTT. This gives the protein CSAMTGTMNTEAFF. The V and J genes are TRBV29-1 and TRBJ1-1; 7 nucleotides line up with TRBD1. CDR1 and CDR2 from the germline V gene are SQVTM and ANQGSEA. The V segment lost 7 bases and the J segment 0 bases; nucleotides outside the gene matches: 8. The CDR3 length is 14 residues.

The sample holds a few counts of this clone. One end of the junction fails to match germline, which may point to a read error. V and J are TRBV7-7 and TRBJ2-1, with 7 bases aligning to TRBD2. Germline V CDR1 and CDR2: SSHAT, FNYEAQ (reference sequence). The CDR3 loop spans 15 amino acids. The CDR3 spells CASSLGGAGLGEQFF. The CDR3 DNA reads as TGTGCTAGCAGCTTAGGCGGAGCGGGATTAGGTGAGCAGTTCTTC.

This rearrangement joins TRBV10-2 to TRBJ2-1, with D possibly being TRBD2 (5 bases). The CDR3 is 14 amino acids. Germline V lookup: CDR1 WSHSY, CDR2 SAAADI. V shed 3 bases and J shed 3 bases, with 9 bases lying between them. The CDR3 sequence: CASSDGGLYNEQFF. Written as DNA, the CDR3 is TGCGCCAGCAGTGACGGCGGACTCTACAATGAGCAGTTCTTC.

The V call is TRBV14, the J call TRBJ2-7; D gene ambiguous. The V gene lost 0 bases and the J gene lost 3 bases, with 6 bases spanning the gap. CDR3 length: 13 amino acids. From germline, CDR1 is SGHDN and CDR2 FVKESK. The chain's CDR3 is CASSQDRHYEQYF. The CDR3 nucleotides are TGTGCCAGCAGCCAAGATAGACACTACGAGCAGTACTTC.

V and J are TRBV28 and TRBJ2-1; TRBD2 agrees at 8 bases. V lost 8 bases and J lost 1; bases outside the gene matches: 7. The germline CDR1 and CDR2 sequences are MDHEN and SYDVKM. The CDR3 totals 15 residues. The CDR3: CASVTSGQSYNEQFF. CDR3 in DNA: TGTGCCAGCGTAACTAGCGGCCAATCCTACAATGAGCAGTTCTTC.

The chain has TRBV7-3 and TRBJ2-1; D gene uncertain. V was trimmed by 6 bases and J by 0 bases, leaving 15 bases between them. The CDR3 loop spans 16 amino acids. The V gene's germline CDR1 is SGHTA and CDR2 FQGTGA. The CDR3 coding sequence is TGTGCCAGCAGTCGACAACCCGGAAGCTCCTACAATGAGCAGTTCTTC. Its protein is CASSRQPGSSYNEQFF.

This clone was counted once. CDR3 sequence: CASSPVDTTDTQYF. In DNA, the CDR3 is TGTGCCAGCTCACCCGTCGACACCACAGATACGCAGTATTTT. The chain carries TRBV18 and TRBJ2-3; D unclear. CDR1 is KGHSH and CDR2 is LQKENI in the germline V gene. V was cut by 3 bases and J by 2 bases, with 9 bases left in between. The CDR3 has 14 amino acids. Full variable domain (missing parts from reference TRBV18 and TRBJ2-3): NAGVMQNPRHLVRRRGQEARLRCSPMKGHSHVYWYRQLPEEGLKFMVYLQKENIIDESGMPKERFSAEFPKEGPSILRIQQVVRGDSAAYFCASSPVDTTDTQYFGPGTRLTVL.

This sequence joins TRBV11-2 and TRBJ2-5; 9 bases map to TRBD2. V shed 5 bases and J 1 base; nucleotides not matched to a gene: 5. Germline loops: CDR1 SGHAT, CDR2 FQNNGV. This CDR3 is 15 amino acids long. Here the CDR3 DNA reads TGTGCCAGCAGCCCGAGGACTAGCGCCCAAGAGACCCAGTACTTC. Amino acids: CASSPRTSAQETQYF. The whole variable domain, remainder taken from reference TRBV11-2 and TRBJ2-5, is EAGVAQSPRYKIIEKRQSVAFWCNPISGHATLYWYQQILGQGPKLLIQFQNNGVVDDSQLPKDRFSAERLKGVDSTLKIQPAKLEDSAVYLCASSPRTSAQETQYFGPGTRLLVL.

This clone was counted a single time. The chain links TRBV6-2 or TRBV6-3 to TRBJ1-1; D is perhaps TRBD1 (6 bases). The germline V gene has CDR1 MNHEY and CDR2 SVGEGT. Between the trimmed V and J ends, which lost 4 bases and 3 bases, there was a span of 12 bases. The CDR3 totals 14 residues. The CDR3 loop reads CASSFQGPDTEAFF. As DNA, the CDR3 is TGTGCCAGCAGTTTTCAGGGGCCAGACACTGAAGCTTTCTTT.

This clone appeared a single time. The CDR3 loop is CASILDLNEKLFF. The CDR3 bases are TGTGCCAGCATCTTGGACTTAAACGAAAAACTGTTTTTT. The chain links TRBV6-5 to TRBJ1-4; no definite D call. CDR1 is MNHEY, CDR2 SVGAGI, per germline. Trimming stripped 7 bases from V and 8 bases from J, with 14 bases between. This CDR3 region has 13 residues.

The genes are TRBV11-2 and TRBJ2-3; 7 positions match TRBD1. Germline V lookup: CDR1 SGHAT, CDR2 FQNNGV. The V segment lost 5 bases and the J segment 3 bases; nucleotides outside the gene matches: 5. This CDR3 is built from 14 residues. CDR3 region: CASSPDRVTDTQYF. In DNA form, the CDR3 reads TGTGCCAGCAGCCCCGACAGGGTAACAGATACGCAGTATTTT. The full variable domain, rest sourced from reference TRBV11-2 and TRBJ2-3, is EAGVAQSPRYKIIEKRQSVAFWCNPISGHATLYWYQQILGQGPKLLIQFQNNGVVDDSQLPKDRFSAERLKGVDSTLKIQPAKLEDSAVYLCASSPDRVTDTQYFGPGTRLTVL.

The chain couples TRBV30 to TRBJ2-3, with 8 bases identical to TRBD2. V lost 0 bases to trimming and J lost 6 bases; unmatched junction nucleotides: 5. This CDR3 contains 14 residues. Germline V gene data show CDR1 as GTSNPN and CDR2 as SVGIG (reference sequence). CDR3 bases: TGTGCCTGGAGTGTCGGGAGGGTTGGGGATACGCAGTATTTT. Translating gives CAWSVGRVGDTQYF.

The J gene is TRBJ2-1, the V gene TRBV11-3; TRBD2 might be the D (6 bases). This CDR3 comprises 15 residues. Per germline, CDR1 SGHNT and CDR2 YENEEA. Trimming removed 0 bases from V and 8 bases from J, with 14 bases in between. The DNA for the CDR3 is TGTGCCAGCAGCTTAGACGGGGGTTACGGGGATGAGCAGTTCTTC. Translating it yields CASSLDGGYGDEQFF.

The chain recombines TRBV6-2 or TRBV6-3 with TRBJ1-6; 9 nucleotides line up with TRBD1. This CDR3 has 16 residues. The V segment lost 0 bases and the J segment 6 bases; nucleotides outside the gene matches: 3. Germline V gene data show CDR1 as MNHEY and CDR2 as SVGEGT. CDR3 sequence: CASSYSTGGSNSPLHF. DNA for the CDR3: TGTGCCAGCAGTTACTCTACAGGGGGCAGTAATTCACCCCTCCACTTT.

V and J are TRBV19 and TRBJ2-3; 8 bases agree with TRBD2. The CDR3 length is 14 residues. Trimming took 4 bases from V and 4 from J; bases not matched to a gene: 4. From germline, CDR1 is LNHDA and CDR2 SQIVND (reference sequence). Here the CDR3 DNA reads TGTGCCAGTAGTAAGCGGGAGATATCAGATACGCAGTATTTT. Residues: CASSKREISDTQYF.

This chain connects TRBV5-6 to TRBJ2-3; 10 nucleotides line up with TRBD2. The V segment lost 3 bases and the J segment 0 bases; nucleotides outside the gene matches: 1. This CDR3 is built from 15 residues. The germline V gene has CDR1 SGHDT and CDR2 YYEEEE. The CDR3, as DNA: TGTGCCAGCAGCTCTAGCGGGGGAAGCACAGATACGCAGTATTTT. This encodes CASSSSGGSTDTQYF.

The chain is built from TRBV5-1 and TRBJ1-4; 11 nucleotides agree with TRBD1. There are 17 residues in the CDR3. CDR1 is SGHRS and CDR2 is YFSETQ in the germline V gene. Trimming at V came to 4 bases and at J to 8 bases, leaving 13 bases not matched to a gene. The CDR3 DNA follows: TGCGCCAGCAGCCTGGGACAGGGGGACGTAATGAAGGAAAAACTGTTTTTT. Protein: CASSLGQGDVMKEKLFF.

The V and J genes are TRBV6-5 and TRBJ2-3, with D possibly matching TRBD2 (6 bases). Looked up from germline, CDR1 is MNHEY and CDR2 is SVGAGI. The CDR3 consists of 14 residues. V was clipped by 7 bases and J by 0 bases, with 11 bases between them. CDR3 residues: CASTIGTSTDTQYF. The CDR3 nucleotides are TGTGCCAGCACGATCGGGACTAGCACAGATACGCAGTATTTT.

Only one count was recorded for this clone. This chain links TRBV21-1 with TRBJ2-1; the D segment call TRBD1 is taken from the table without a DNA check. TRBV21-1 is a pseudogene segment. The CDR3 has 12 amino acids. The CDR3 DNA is TGTGCCAGCAGCAGAGGGTTGGGGGACAAAATCTTC. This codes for CASSRGLGDKIF.

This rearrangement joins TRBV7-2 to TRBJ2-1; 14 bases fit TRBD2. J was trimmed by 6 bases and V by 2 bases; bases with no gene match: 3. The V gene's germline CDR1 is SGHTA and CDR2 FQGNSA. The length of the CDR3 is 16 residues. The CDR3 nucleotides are TGTGCCAGCAGCTTATCGGGACTAGCGGGAGTCAATGAGCAGTTCTTC. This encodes CASSLSGLAGVNEQFF.

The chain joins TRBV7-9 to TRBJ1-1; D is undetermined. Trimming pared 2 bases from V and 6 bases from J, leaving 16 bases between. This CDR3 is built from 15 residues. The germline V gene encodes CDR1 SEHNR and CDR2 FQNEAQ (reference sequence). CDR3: CASSLRSWEMAEAFF. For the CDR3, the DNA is TGTGCCAGCAGCTTAAGGTCGTGGGAGATGGCTGAAGCTTTCTTT.